This T cell receptor (beta chain) was profiled in a study of control samples from healthy donors and cancer patients. Trimming took off 0 bases at V and 0 bases at J, with 6 bases between the two ends. The CDR3 has 14 amino acids. CDR1 SGHDT and CDR2 YYEEEE come from the germline V gene. Profiling relied on immunoSEQ multiplex PCR, and the TCRdb table lists in-frame clones only, not all of them. The sample lists about 120,000 clones, roughly 84% occurring once. V is TRBV5-6 and J is TRBJ1-2; D is undetermined. Sequencing used blood. The sequence derives from a man younger than 35 in good health. The CDR3, as DNA: TGTGCCAGCAGCTTGGTTGAAGCTAACTATGGCTACACCTTC. Its protein product is CASSLVEANYGYTF.